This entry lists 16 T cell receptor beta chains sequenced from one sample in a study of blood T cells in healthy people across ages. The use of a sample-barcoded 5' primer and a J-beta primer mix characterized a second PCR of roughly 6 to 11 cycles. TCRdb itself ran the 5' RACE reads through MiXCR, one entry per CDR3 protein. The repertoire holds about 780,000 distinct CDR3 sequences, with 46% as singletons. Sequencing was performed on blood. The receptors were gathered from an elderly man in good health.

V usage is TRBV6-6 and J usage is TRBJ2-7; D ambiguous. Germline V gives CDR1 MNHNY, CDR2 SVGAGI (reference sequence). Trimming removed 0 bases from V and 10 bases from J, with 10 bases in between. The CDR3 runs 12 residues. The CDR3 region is CASSYSEGTQYF. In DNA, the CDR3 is TGTGCCAGCAGTTACTCCGAAGGCACCCAGTACTTC.

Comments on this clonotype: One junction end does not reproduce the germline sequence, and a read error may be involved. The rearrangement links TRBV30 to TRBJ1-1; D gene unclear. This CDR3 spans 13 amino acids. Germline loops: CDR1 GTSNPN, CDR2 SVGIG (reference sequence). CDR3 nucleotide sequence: TGTGCCTGGAGTCTACACGAGAACACTGACGCTTTCTTT. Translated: CAWSLHENTDAFF.

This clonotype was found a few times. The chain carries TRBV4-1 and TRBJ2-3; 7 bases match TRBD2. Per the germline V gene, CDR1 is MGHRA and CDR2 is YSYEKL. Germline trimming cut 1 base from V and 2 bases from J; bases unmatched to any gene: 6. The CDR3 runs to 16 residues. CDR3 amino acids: CASSQAPGTITDTQYF. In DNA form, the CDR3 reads TGCGCCAGCAGCCAAGCTCCCGGGACTATCACAGATACGCAGTATTTT.

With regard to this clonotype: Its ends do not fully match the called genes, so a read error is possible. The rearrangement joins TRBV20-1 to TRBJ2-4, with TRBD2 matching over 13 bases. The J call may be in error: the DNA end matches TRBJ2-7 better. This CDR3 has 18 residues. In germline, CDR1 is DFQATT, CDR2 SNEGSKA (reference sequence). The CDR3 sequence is CNASPPGRTSGSDYEQYF. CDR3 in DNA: TGCAATGCTTCCCCTCCCGGTCGGACTAGCGGGAGTGACTACGAGCAGTACTTC.

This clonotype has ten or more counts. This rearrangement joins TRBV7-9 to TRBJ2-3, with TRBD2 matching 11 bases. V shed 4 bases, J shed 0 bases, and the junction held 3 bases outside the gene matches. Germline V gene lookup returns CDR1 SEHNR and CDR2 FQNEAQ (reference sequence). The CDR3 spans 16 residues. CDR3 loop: CASSSWTSGSTDTQYF. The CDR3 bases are TGTGCCAGCAGCTCGTGGACTAGCGGGAGCACAGATACGCAGTATTTT.

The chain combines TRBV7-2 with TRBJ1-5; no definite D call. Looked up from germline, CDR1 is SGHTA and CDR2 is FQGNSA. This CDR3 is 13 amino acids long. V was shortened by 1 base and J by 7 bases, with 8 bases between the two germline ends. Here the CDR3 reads CASSLVQGQPQHF. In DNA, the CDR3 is TGTGCCAGCAGCTTAGTTCAAGGACAGCCCCAGCATTTT. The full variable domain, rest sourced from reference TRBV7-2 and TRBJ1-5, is GAGVSQSPSNKVTEKGKDVELRCDPISGHTALYWYRQSLGQGLEFLIYFQGNSAPDKSGLPSDRFSAERTGGSVSTLTIQRTQQEDSAVYLCASSLVQGQPQHFGDGTRLSIL.

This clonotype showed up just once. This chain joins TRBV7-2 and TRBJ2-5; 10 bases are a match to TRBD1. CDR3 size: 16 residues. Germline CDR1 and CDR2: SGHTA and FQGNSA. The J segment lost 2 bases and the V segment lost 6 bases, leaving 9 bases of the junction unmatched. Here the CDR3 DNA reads TGTGCCAGCAGTAAAGGACAGGGGGTGTTTCAAGAGACCCAGTACTTC. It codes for CASSKGQGVFQETQYF.

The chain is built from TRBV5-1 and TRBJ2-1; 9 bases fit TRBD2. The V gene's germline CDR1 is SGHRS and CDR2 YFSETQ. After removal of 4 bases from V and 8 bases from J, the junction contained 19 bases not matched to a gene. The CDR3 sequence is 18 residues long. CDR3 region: CASSPKWAGGPIRDEQFF. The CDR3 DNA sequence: TGCGCCAGCAGCCCCAAGTGGGCGGGAGGGCCTATCAGGGATGAGCAGTTCTTC. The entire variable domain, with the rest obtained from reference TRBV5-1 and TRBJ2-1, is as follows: KAGVTQTPRYLIKTRGQQVTLSCSPISGHRSVSWYQQTPGQGLQFLFEYFSETQRNKGNFPGRFSGRQFSNSRSEMNVSTLELGDSALYLCASSPKWAGGPIRDEQFFGPGTRLTVL.

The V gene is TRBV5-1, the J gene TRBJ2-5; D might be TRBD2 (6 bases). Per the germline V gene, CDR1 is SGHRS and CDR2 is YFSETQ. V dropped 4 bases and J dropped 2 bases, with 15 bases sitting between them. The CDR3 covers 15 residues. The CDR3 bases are TGCGCCAGCAGCACTCTAGCGAGGCTACAAGAGACCCAGTACTTC. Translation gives CASSTLARLQETQYF.

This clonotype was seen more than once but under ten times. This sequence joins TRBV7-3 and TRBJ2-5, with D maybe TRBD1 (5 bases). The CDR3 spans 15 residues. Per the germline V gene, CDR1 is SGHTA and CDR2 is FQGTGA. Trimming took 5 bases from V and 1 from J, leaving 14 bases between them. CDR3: CASSATGASQETQYF. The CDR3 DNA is TGTGCCAGCAGCGCAACTGGGGCGAGCCAAGAGACCCAGTACTTC.

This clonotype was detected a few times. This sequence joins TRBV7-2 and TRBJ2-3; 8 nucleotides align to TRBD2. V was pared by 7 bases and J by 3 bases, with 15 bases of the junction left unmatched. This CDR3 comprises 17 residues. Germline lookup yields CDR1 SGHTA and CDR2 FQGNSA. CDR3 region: CASNEKGTRGTTDTQYF. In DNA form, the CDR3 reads TGTGCCAGCAACGAAAAAGGGACTAGGGGGACAACAGATACGCAGTATTTT.

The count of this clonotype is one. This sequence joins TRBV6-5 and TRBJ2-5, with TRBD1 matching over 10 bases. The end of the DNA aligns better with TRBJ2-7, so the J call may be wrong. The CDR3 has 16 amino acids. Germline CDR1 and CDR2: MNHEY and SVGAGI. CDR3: CASSYHTSGTGDEQYF. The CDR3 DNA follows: TGTGCCAGCAGCTACCACACCTCGGGGACAGGGGACGAGCAGTACTTC.

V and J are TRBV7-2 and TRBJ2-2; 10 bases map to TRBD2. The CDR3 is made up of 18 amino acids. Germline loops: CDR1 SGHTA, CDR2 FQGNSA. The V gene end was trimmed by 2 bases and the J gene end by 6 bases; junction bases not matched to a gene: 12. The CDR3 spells CASSLYASGSSDAGELFF. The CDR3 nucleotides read TGTGCCAGCAGCTTATACGCTAGCGGGAGTTCGGACGCCGGGGAGCTGTTTTTT.

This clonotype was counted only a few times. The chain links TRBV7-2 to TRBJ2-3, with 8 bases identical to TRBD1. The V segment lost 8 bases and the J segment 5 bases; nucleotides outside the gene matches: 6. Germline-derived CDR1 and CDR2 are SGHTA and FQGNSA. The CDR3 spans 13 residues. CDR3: CASAQGAGDTQYF. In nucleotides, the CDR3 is TGTGCCAGCGCCCAGGGGGCAGGAGATACGCAGTATTTT.

Here the CDR3 DNA reads TGTGCCAGCAGCGTACGACCGGACTATGGCTACACCTTC. Its protein is CASSVRPDYGYTF. J is TRBJ1-2 and V is TRBV7-9; D call uncertain. This CDR3 contains 13 residues. Trimming cost V 5 bases and J 3 bases, with 10 bases left between them. The germline V gene encodes CDR1 SEHNR and CDR2 FQNEAQ (reference sequence).

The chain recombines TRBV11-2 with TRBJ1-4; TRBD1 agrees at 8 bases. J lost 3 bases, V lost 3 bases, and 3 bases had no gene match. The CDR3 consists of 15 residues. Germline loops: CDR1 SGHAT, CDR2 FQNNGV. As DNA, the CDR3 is TGTGCCAGCAGCTTCCAGGGGGCATCTAATGAAAAACTGTTTTTT. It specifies CASSFQGASNEKLFF. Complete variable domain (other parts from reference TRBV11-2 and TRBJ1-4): EAGVAQSPRYKIIEKRQSVAFWCNPISGHATLYWYQQILGQGPKLLIQFQNNGVVDDSQLPKDRFSAERLKGVDSTLKIQPAKLEDSAVYLCASSFQGASNEKLFFGSGTQLSVL.